The following is a T cell receptor (beta chain) sequence with its context. Its antigen is still unknown. Per-nucleotide qualities are absent, and no much larger clonotype sits a single base away. After around ten days of culture, CD4+ T cells were isolated with the EasySep CD4+ T cell isolation kit. Two doses of either the BNT162b2 or the mRNA-1273 mRNA SARS-CoV-2 vaccine were administered to participants. None of the healthy vaccine recipients had a prior SARS-CoV-2 infection, which was confirmed by nucleocapsid antibody tests that came back negative both before and after vaccination. Half of the culture medium was replaced with fresh IL-2-containing medium on days 3 and 7. Each peptide stimulation condition was cultured in triplicate wells unless otherwise noted. Using Ficoll-Paque Plus gradient centrifugation, PBMC were separated from whole blood and then either used fresh or cryopreserved at -140C. The QIAamp micro DNA kit was used to extract genomic DNA from the cultured CD4+ T cells.

The record originates from a study of vaccination effects on CD4 cells after COVID-19 (dated by TCRdb to between 2021 and 2024). A note on the overall study: In the ViraFEST assay, PBMC were stimulated with viral peptide pools, and antigen-specific CD4+ T cell clonotypes were then identified by expansion using TCR sequencing. Across the study, the median time from the second dose to post-vaccine sampling was 72 days (range 14 to 241). Some 2 million PBMC per well were cultured with 9 to 10 ug/ml peptides in IMDM containing about 5% human AB serum, approximately 9.9 IU/ml IL-2 and gentamicin. The study compared SARS-CoV-2 spike-specific CD4+ TCR repertoires before and after mRNA vaccination in COVID-19 convalescent patients and infection-naive vaccine recipients. Altogether, around 9 COVID-19 convalescent patients and several SARS-CoV-2-naive healthy vaccine recipients made up the full study. The Oncomine TCR Beta short-read assay on an Illumina iSeq 100 was used to sequence cultures from other donors in the study. The full study reports these points: Clones induced by infection and clones induced by vaccination both contracted markedly at late timepoints after vaccination, which fits with T cell responses waning over time. Only a small number of convalescent patients were included, and no early post-infection timepoints were available, which limited the study. Among healthy vaccine recipients, nearly all vaccine-induced clones were SARS-CoV-2 mono-reactive, and just 1 of 255 was cross-reactive with common cold coronaviruses.

Library generation was performed with the immunoSEQ multiplex PCR assay. DNA from the cultured and isolated CD4+ T cells underwent TCR beta CDR3 sequencing. For the original study's pipeline: Non-productive TCR sequences were removed, reads were trimmed to the CDR3 region, and CDR3s of at least 7 amino acids were retained. The MANAFEST web app was used to pick out antigen-specific clonotypes by comparing their expansion in peptide wells with that in reference cultures. Positive clones required FDR<0.05 expansion versus reference and all other wells, odds ratio above 5, and frequency above 0.1% in two replicate wells. Cross-reactive clonotypes were defined as significantly expanded in SARS-CoV-2 spike wells and in at least one common cold coronavirus spike condition. CDR3 similarity was assessed by Levenshtein distance using the stringdist R package, and unrooted trees were constructed with ape in R 3.6.1. Entries here come from immuneACCESS through TCRdb and include only in-frame sequences with V and J called. Some clones fail to appear in such tables; in the studies checked, an unresolved V gene covers under half of the shortfall, and the cause of the remainder is unknown. Clonal size and the V and J genes are those of that table, whereas D and trimming came from the DNA. This sample is represented by 66,000 or so clones; roughly 80% of them were singletons. The ten largest clones add up to approximately 2.3% of the sample.

Sequencing was performed on CD4+ T cells from PBMCs cultured without peptide, taken after COVID-19 vaccination. This receptor was obtained from a human donor who received a COVID-19 vaccine.

The bases are TGCGCCAGCAGCTTATGGGGGGACGCGAACACCGGGGAGCTGTTTTTT. This encodes CASSLWGDANTGELFF. The chain uses TRBV5-1 and TRBJ2-2; the D gene is possibly TRBD2, with 6 bases matching. From the cysteine up to the phenylalanine, the CDR3 has a length of 16 residues. The kept DNA is CDR3 alone, 48 bases in frame from the first base. At the junction V is shortened by 2 bases and J by 0 bases, with 11 bases in between. From the germline V gene, CDR1 is SGHRS and CDR2 is YFSETQ. Joined to the reference TRBV5-1 and TRBJ2-2 proteins, this CDR3 gives the full variable domain: KAGVTQTPRYLIKTRGQQVTLSCSPISGHRSVSWYQQTPGQGLQFLFEYFSETQRNKGNFPGRFSGRQFSNSRSEMNVSTLELGDSALYLCASSLWGDANTGELFFGEGSRLTVL.